This T cell receptor beta chain was sequenced in a study of Tregs in tolerant kidney transplant recipients. Germline CDR1 and CDR2: SGHAT and FQNNGV. Trimming cost V 1 base and J 6 bases, with 9 bases left between them. The CDR3 sequence is 13 residues long. Unstimulated regulatory T cells (CD4+CD25+CD127-), CD4+CD25- non-regulatory cells, CD4 and CD8 cells were FACS-sorted from thawed PBMCs. A remark on this clone: Antigen: not known.

The table came from immunoSEQ multiplex PCR; TCRdb's copy has only in-frame clones and leaves some out. This sample carries roughly 14,000 clones, around nine tenths of them seen once, and the ten largest clones take roughly 13%. General study points: Validation in larger populations is needed because few patients were studied. Expanding Tregs on activated donor B cells appeared to best identify donor-specific TCRbeta clones. Biological reproducibility was not directly addressed, but technical replication error appeared minimal.

V gene TRBV11-2 combines with J gene TRBJ1-1, with D hard to call. The receptor comes from a human donor in good health. Sequencing was performed on CD8+ T cells from blood. CDR3 sequence: CASSLVLFPEAFF. The CDR3 DNA reads TGTGCCAGCAGCTTAGTATTATTTCCTGAAGCTTTCTTT.